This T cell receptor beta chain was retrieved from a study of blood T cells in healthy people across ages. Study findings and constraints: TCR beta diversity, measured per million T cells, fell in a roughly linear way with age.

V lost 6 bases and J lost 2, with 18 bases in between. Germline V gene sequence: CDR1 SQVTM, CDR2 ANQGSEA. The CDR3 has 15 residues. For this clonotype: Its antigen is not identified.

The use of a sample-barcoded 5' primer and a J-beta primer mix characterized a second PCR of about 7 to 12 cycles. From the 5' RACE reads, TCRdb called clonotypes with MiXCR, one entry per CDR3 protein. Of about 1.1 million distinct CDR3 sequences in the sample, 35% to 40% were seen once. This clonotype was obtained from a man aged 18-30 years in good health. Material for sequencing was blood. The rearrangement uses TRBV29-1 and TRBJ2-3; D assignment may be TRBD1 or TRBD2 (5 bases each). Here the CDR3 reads CSVSRLGTNTDTQYF. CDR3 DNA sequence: TGCAGCGTATCCCGCCTGGGGACCAACACAGATACGCAGTATTTT.